These 18 T cell receptor beta chains share one sample of origin, sequenced in a study of cytomegalovirus exposure and HLA in healthy donors. Clones were read by immunoSEQ multiplex PCR, and TCRdb kept only the in-frame ones, dropping some. The top ten clones hold about an eighth of a sample with 150,000 to 250,000 clones, around 80% of them seen once. The specimen sequenced was PBMCs. The receptor set was obtained from a woman in her 30s in good health and CMV-seropositive.

The chain links TRBV19 to TRBJ1-1, with D possibly TRBD1 on 5 matching bases. Trimming took off 8 bases at V and 1 base at J, with 11 bases between the two ends. This CDR3 contains 13 residues. Germline V gives CDR1 LNHDA, CDR2 SQIVND (reference sequence). The CDR3 loop is CASRLTENTEAFF. In DNA form, the CDR3 reads TGTGCCAGTCGCCTGACAGAGAACACTGAAGCTTTCTTT.

The chain couples TRBV28 to TRBJ1-4, with 10 nucleotides matching TRBD1. Germline trimming cut 5 bases from V and 6 bases from J; bases unmatched to any gene: 3. The germline gives CDR1 MDHEN, CDR2 SYDVKM. The CDR3 is 14 residues long. CDR3 in amino acids: CASSPGTGDEKLFF. The CDR3 nucleotides are TGTGCCAGCAGTCCCGGGACAGGGGATGAAAAACTGTTTTTT.

The chain joins TRBV5-1 to TRBJ2-1, with 7 bases identical to TRBD1. This CDR3 has 12 residues. V lost 7 bases, J lost 7 bases, and 5 bases stayed unmatched. Germline assignment: CDR1 SGHRS and CDR2 YFSETQ. CDR3 DNA: TGCGCCAGCGGCTACAGGGGAAATGAGCAGTTCTTC. Protein product: CASGYRGNEQFF.

This rearrangement joins TRBV5-4 to TRBJ2-2, with D hard to call. The CDR3 extends over 14 amino acids. Trimming pared 0 bases from V and 6 bases from J, leaving 9 bases between. Germline CDR1 reads SGHNT; CDR2 reads YYREEE (reference sequence). Written as DNA, the CDR3 is TGTGCCAGCAGCTTGGCCGGCAGGCCCGGGGAGCTGTTTTTT. Protein product: CASSLAGRPGELFF.

This chain joins TRBV6-1 and TRBJ2-7; 8 positions match TRBD1. The CDR3 runs 14 residues. CDR1 and CDR2 from the germline V gene are MNHNS and SASEGT. Trimming at V came to 4 bases and at J to 2 bases, leaving 4 bases not matched to a gene. The DNA for the CDR3 is TGTGCCAGCAGTGGGGACAGGTCAGCCTACGAGCAGTACTTC. It translates to CASSGDRSAYEQYF.

CDR3 protein: CASSEARGANVLTF. Here the CDR3 DNA reads TGTGCCAGCAGTGAAGCCCGTGGGGCCAACGTCCTGACTTTC. The gene calls are TRBV2 and TRBJ2-6; no clear D. V lost 0 bases and J lost 3, with 3 bases in between. CDR1 SNHLY and CDR2 FYNNEI come from the germline V gene. The CDR3 runs 14 residues.

The chain recombines TRBV27 with TRBJ2-7, with D possibly being TRBD2 (5 bases). Germline V gives CDR1 MNHEY, CDR2 SMNVEV (reference sequence). Trimming took off 3 bases at V and 7 bases at J, with 7 bases between the two ends. CDR3 length: 11 amino acids. CDR3: CASSFSGEQYF. CDR3 bases: TGTGCCAGCAGTTTCTCGGGGGAGCAGTACTTC.

V is TRBV6-6 and J is TRBJ2-5; D may be TRBD2 (6 bases). The CDR3 spans 14 residues. Trimming took off 5 bases at V and 2 bases at J, with 12 bases between the two ends. Germline loops: CDR1 MNHNY, CDR2 SVGAGI (reference sequence). The CDR3 is CASSPGGIQETQYF. CDR3 in DNA: TGTGCCAGCAGTCCCGGAGGGATTCAAGAGACCCAGTACTTC.

The chain carries TRBV29-1 and TRBJ2-4; 9 nucleotides agree with TRBD2. Per germline, CDR1 SQVTM and CDR2 ANQGSEA. V was pared by 7 bases and J by 5 bases, with 9 bases of the junction left unmatched. This CDR3 has 14 amino acids. The CDR3: CSALLAGVQNIQYF. CDR3 DNA: TGCAGCGCCCTATTAGCGGGAGTCCAAAACATTCAGTACTTC. Using reference TRBV29-1 and TRBJ2-4 for the parts outside the CDR3, the full variable domain is SAVISQKPSRDICQRGTSLTIQCQVDSQVTMMFWYRQQPGQSLTLIATANQGSEATYESGFVIDKFPISRPNLTFSTLTVSNMSPEDSSIYLCSALLAGVQNIQYFGAGTRLSVL.

This clone showed up just a few times. The chain recombines TRBV5-1 with TRBJ2-5, with D tentatively TRBD2 (5 bases). The germline V and J ends were trimmed by 0 bases and 4 bases, with 10 bases remaining between them. The CDR3 consists of 14 residues. Germline values: CDR1 SGHRS, CDR2 YFSETQ. CDR3 nucleotide sequence: TGCGCCAGCAGCTTGGCCCTCGGGGTAGAGACCCAGTACTTC. This gives the protein CASSLALGVETQYF.

The V call is TRBV30, the J call TRBJ2-1; D is undetermined. This CDR3 has 16 amino acids. V lost 4 bases and J 0 bases, leaving 16 bases between the germline ends. Germline V lookup: CDR1 GTSNPN, CDR2 SVGIG (reference sequence). The CDR3 nucleotides are TGTGCCTGGAATCGGTTTGCCCGGAGCTCCTACAATGAGCAGTTCTTC. It yields the protein CAWNRFARSSYNEQFF.

V usage is TRBV6-6 and J usage is TRBJ2-5; D is possibly TRBD2 (6 bases). The CDR3 is 15 residues long. CDR1 MNHNY and CDR2 SVGAGI come from the germline V gene (reference sequence). Trimming left V 6 bases short and J 4 bases short, with 18 bases between. The CDR3: CASRPGDRALETQYF. For the CDR3, the DNA is TGTGCCAGCAGGCCGGGGGACCGCGCCTTAGAGACCCAGTACTTC.

The CDR3 reads CASLGAGNTIYF. Here the CDR3 DNA reads TGTGCCAGCTTAGGGGCCGGAAACACCATATATTTT. The chain links TRBV28 to TRBJ1-3; tentative D call: TRBD1 (5 bases). The CDR3 contains 12 residues. Trimming pared 8 bases from V and 4 bases from J, leaving 9 bases between. Germline CDR1 and CDR2: MDHEN and SYDVKM.

The gene calls are TRBV29-1 and TRBJ2-1; D gene unclear. The CDR3 contains 12 residues. The V end was cut by 6 bases, the J end by 5 bases, with 11 bases between. Germline V gene data show CDR1 as SQVTM and CDR2 as ANQGSEA. CDR3 bases: TGCAGCGTGTGTCCGGGTCACAATGAGCAGTTCTTC. Translating gives CSVCPGHNEQFF.

The J gene is TRBJ1-1, the V gene TRBV25-1; D is undetermined. The V and J ends lost 1 base and 3 bases respectively, with 6 bases between them. This CDR3 has 13 amino acids. Germline CDR1 MGHDK, CDR2 SYGVNS. This CDR3 reads CASSEFGYTEAFF. CDR3 nucleotides: TGTGCCAGCAGTGAATTCGGGTACACTGAAGCTTTCTTT.

This clone appeared once. V and J are TRBV27 and TRBJ2-3, with no clear D. The germline gives CDR1 MNHEY, CDR2 SMNVEV (reference sequence). V lost 4 bases and J lost 1, with 9 bases in between. The CDR3 consists of 14 residues. The CDR3 protein is CASSSSQGTDTQYF. The CDR3 DNA follows: TGTGCCAGCAGTTCGTCCCAGGGCACAGATACGCAGTATTTT.

The chain recombines TRBV6-5 with TRBJ2-2; 8 bases line up with TRBD1. V dropped 4 bases and J dropped 9; count of bases not matched to a gene: 4. Germline values: CDR1 MNHEY, CDR2 SVGAGI. This CDR3 is built from 13 residues. CDR3 loop: CASSSGGLRELFF. The CDR3 bases are TGTGCCAGCAGTTCAGGGGGCCTGCGGGAGCTGTTTTTT.

The V call is TRBV4-2, the J call TRBJ2-1; tentative D call: TRBD2 (5 bases). The CDR3 length is 16 residues. Germline CDR1 LGHNA, CDR2 YNFKEQ. Trimming pared 2 bases from V and 9 bases from J, leaving 20 bases between. CDR3 protein: CASSQPSGESVGEQFF. CDR3 coding DNA: TGTGCCAGCAGCCAACCCTCCGGGGAGAGTGTCGGTGAGCAGTTCTTC.